This T cell receptor beta chain was sequenced for a study of T cell responses to AZD1222 COVID-19 vaccine. Study findings and constraints: Most donors were white British, females outnumbered males, and clonal diversity was possibly underestimated. Targeting of unmutated variant regions was reportedly seen in nearly half of spike-specific TCRs. Among AZD1222 vaccinees, only five or six were seropositive at baseline.

About this clone: Antigen unknown.

Produced via immunoSEQ multiplex PCR; TCRdb's table is partial and in-frame only. The sample gives fewer than 130,000 clones, roughly nine tenths of which show up once; 1.6% is in the top ten. The sample consisted of peripheral blood, taken on day 0 of AZD1222 vaccination. This clonotype was sampled from an adult in good health.

As DNA, the CDR3 is TGTGCCATCAGTGAGTCACTAGATTTGAACACTGAAGCTTTCTTT. Translating gives CAISESLDLNTEAFF. V is TRBV10-3 and J is TRBJ1-1; D remains ambiguous. Deletions cut 0 bases from V and 0 bases from J, with 8 bases between. The CDR3 runs to 15 residues. Germline loops: CDR1 ENHRY, CDR2 SYGVKD.